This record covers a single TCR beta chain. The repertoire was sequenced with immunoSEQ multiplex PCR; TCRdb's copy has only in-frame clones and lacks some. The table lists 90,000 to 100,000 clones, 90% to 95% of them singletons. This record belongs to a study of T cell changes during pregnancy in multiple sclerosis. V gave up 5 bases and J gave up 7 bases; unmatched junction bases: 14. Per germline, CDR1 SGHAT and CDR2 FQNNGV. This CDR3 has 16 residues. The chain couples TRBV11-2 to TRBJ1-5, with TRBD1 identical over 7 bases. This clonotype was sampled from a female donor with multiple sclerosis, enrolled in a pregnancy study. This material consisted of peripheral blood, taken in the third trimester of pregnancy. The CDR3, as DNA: TGTGCCAGCAGCCTGGGGACAGTTGGGGAACCACAGCCCCAGCATTTT. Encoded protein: CASSLGTVGEPQPQHF.